What follows are 17 T cell receptor beta chains derived from one specimen sequenced in a study of blood T cell repertoires in COVID-19. Sequenced by immunoSEQ multiplex PCR; TCRdb stores in-frame clones only, minus some. The table includes some 89,000 clones, less than 85% detected once. The sequencing input was peripheral blood. These receptors originate from an older man with acute or convalescent COVID-19.

This chain links TRBV7-9 with TRBJ1-2; 7 bases are a match to TRBD1. V dropped 5 bases and J dropped 0; count of bases not matched to a gene: 15. Germline CDR1 SEHNR, CDR2 FQNEAQ (reference sequence). The CDR3 totals 18 residues. The DNA for the CDR3 is TGTGCCAGCAGCCACACCGGGACAGCGCGGGACCCTAACTATGGCTACACCTTC. Translated, it gives CASSHTGTARDPNYGYTF.

The rearrangement links TRBV9 to TRBJ2-3, with 10 bases aligning to TRBD1. In germline, CDR1 is SGDLS, CDR2 YYNGEE. Trimming took 1 base from V and 5 from J; bases not matched to a gene: 4. The CDR3 consists of 15 residues. DNA for the CDR3: TGTGCCAGCAGCGTATACGGACAGGGGGGAGATACGCAGTATTTT. This translates into CASSVYGQGGDTQYF.

V and J are TRBV5-1 and TRBJ1-1; possibly TRBD1 for D (6 bases). The CDR3 sequence is 13 residues long. Germline lookup yields CDR1 SGHRS and CDR2 YFSETQ. With 4 bases removed from V and 1 base from J, the gap between germline ends came to 8 bases. CDR3 sequence reads: CASSVGGNTEAFF. The CDR3 DNA sequence: TGCGCCAGCAGCGTAGGGGGGAACACTGAAGCTTTCTTT.

J is TRBJ1-2 and V is TRBV4-1, with 9 bases matching TRBD1. There are 17 residues in the CDR3. The germline CDR1 and CDR2 sequences are MGHRA and YSYEKL. V was pared by 3 bases and J by 6 bases, with 14 bases of the junction left unmatched. CDR3 sequence (DNA): TGCGCCAGCAGCCAGTACGTTCAGGGACAGGGAAACGATGGCTACACCTTC. As protein: CASSQYVQGQGNDGYTF.

The V and J genes are TRBV24-1 and TRBJ2-1; 8 nucleotides agree with TRBD2. The trim removed 4 bases at V and 2 bases at J, leaving 6 bases unmatched. The CDR3 sequence is 16 residues long. The germline gives CDR1 KGHDR, CDR2 SFDVKD. CDR3 DNA: TGTGCCACCAGTGACCCTACTAGCGGAACCTACAATGAGCAGTTCTTC. Its translation: CATSDPTSGTYNEQFF.

This rearrangement joins TRBV5-1 to TRBJ2-2; D gene uncertain. CDR3 size: 15 residues. Trimming took off 0 bases at V and 3 bases at J, with 9 bases between the two ends. Per the germline V gene, CDR1 is SGHRS and CDR2 is YFSETQ. This chain's CDR3 is CASSLARLYTGELFF. The CDR3 nucleotides read TGCGCCAGCAGCTTGGCCAGGCTCTACACCGGGGAGCTGTTTTTT.

CDR3 bases: TGCGCCAGCAGGGGGGCAGGGGGCTCCTATGGCTACACCTTC. It is translated as CASRGAGGSYGYTF. The rearrangement joins TRBV23-1 to TRBJ1-2; 8 nucleotides line up with TRBD1. TRBV23-1 is an ORF, and what it does is uncertain. The CDR3 totals 14 residues. Trimming took 6 bases from V and 4 from J; bases not matched to a gene: 7.

DNA for the CDR3: TGTGCCAGTAGTAAGTTCGGGACAAAAGAAGAGACCCAGTACTTC. Protein product: CASSKFGTKEETQYF. This rearrangement joins TRBV19 to TRBJ2-5; D is perhaps TRBD1 (6 bases). CDR1 and CDR2 (germline): LNHDA, SQIVND (reference sequence). Trimming removed 4 bases at V and 3 bases at J, with 15 bases between. This CDR3 is built from 15 residues.

The genes are TRBV27 and TRBJ1-1; D is possibly TRBD1 (6 bases). Germline V gene sequence: CDR1 MNHEY, CDR2 SMNVEV (reference sequence). The CDR3 has 15 amino acids. The V and J ends lost 6 bases and 3 bases respectively, with 17 bases between them. As DNA, the CDR3 is TGTGCCAGCAGGGGACCACGACAGGCGTACACTGAAGCTTTCTTT. Its protein is CASRGPRQAYTEAFF.

The CDR3 coding sequence is TGTGCCAGCAGTCTAGCGTCCCAAGAGACCCAGTACTTC. Its translation: CASSLASQETQYF. J is TRBJ2-5 and V is TRBV5-5; D possibly corresponds to TRBD2 (6 bases). Germline CDR1 SGHKS, CDR2 YYEKEE (reference sequence). Trimming pared 5 bases from V and 1 base from J, leaving 9 bases between. The CDR3 has 13 residues.

The chain joins TRBV27 to TRBJ1-1; weak D call: TRBD1 (6 bases). The CDR3 covers 14 residues. With 5 bases removed from V and 7 bases from J, the gap between germline ends came to 17 bases. Germline V lookup: CDR1 MNHEY, CDR2 SMNVEV (reference sequence). DNA for the CDR3: TGTGCCAGCAGTACAATAGGGGGGGAGGATGAAGCTTTCTTT. Protein: CASSTIGGEDEAFF.

The chain couples TRBV5-1 to TRBJ1-1; unclear D gene. Germline V lookup: CDR1 SGHRS, CDR2 YFSETQ. This CDR3 is 15 amino acids long. Trimming stripped 0 bases from V and 0 bases from J, with 9 bases between. CDR3 in DNA: TGCGCCAGCAGCTTGGAGCGGAACCTGAACACTGAAGCTTTCTTT. It is translated as CASSLERNLNTEAFF.

This sequence joins TRBV19 and TRBJ1-3; the D gene is possibly TRBD1 (5 bases). CDR1 and CDR2 (germline): LNHDA, SQIVND (reference sequence). V dropped 8 bases and J dropped 0 bases, with 8 bases sitting between them. The CDR3 has 13 residues. The CDR3 here is CASQGSSGNTIYF. CDR3 DNA: TGTGCCAGTCAGGGTTCCTCTGGAAACACCATATATTTT.

The chain is built from TRBV5-6 and TRBJ2-2; D is unclear. The germline V and J ends were trimmed by 0 bases and 1 base, with 4 bases remaining between them. Germline V gene data show CDR1 as SGHDT and CDR2 as YYEEEE. The CDR3 contains 14 residues. As DNA, the CDR3 is TGTGCCAGCAGCTTGGGGCAGAACACCGGGGAGCTGTTTTTT. Protein product: CASSLGQNTGELFF.

The chain links TRBV5-4 to TRBJ2-5; 14 bases line up with TRBD2. The junction had 5 bases not matched to a gene; V was cut back by 2 bases and J by 5 bases. The germline CDR1 and CDR2 sequences are SGHNT and YYREEE (reference sequence). The CDR3 has 16 residues. This CDR3 reads CASSLGLAGGRETQYF. The CDR3 coding sequence is TGTGCCAGCAGCTTAGGACTAGCGGGGGGTCGGGAGACCCAGTACTTC.

This sequence joins TRBV27 and TRBJ2-3; 11 bases align to TRBD1. Trimming removed 5 bases from V and 2 bases from J; junction bases left unmatched: 12. This CDR3 is built from 18 residues. The germline V gene encodes CDR1 MNHEY and CDR2 SMNVEV (reference sequence). The CDR3 nucleotides are TGTGCCAGCAGTCGTTATTCCGGGACAGGGGGGGCCACAGATACGCAGTATTTT. It codes for CASSRYSGTGGATDTQYF.

V and J are TRBV14 and TRBJ2-7; D might be TRBD1 (5 bases). From germline, CDR1 is SGHDN and CDR2 FVKESK. The ends were cut back, 4 bases at V and 3 bases at J, with 10 bases in the middle. This CDR3 spans 13 amino acids. CDR3 DNA: TGTGCCAGCAGCCCAGGGCACTTCTACGAGCAGTACTTC. The encoded protein is CASSPGHFYEQYF.